Listed here are 24 T cell receptor beta chains from one sample, sequenced in a study of blood T cells in healthy people across ages. With a J-beta primer mix and a sample-barcoded 5' primer, a second PCR ran roughly 6 to 11 cycles. TCRdb independently ran MiXCR on the 5' RACE reads; one entry per CDR3 protein. The sample contains hundreds of thousands of distinct CDR3 sequences, around 42% of which appear only once. The sample was blood. The receptor source for this set is a man aged 60-69 years in good health.

V gene TRBV24-1 combines with J gene TRBJ2-1; the D gene is possibly TRBD1 (6 bases). Trimming left V 9 bases short and J 4 bases short, with 12 bases between. The CDR3 contains 13 residues. Germline assignment: CDR1 KGHDR and CDR2 SFDVKD. CDR3 nucleotides: TGTGCCACCCGGGGCCAGGGGTACAATGAGCAGTTCTTC. Its translation: CATRGQGYNEQFF.

The chain joins TRBV4-1 to TRBJ2-2; 12 bases fit TRBD1. The ends lost 3 bases at V and 4 bases at J; junction bases unmatched: 24. Germline CDR1 is MGHRA and CDR2 is YSYEKL. The CDR3 contains 23 residues. The CDR3 DNA reads TGCGCCAGCAGCCAGTCCCGATCCAGTTCCGGGACAGGGGGCGCTGGGGGCACCGGGGAGCTGTTTTTT. Its protein product is CASSQSRSSSGTGGAGGTGELFF.

V and J are TRBV7-2 and TRBJ2-7; TRBD1 aligns across 7 bases. Germline lookup yields CDR1 SGHTA and CDR2 FQGNSA. The CDR3 runs to 19 residues. With 2 bases clipped from V and 5 bases from J, the junction kept 21 bases outside the gene matches. The CDR3 nucleotides read TGTGCCAGCAGCTTAAGTCGAGGTTGGGGCCCCCAGGGGGAAGACGAGCAGTACTTC. Its protein product is CASSLSRGWGPQGEDEQYF.

The J gene is TRBJ1-2, the V gene TRBV27, with TRBD1 as a possible D gene (6 bases). Germline values: CDR1 MNHEY, CDR2 SMNVEV (reference sequence). The CDR3 consists of 15 residues. Trimming shortened V by 3 bases and J by 7 bases, and 18 bases separated the two germline ends. DNA for the CDR3: TGTGCCAGCAGTTTTAATGACAGGTTGGGCGCTGGCTACACCTTC. It encodes CASSFNDRLGAGYTF.

This clonotype has just one count. The chain is built from TRBV20-1 and TRBJ1-2, with TRBD1 matching 8 bases. Germline assignment: CDR1 DFQATT and CDR2 SNEGSKA (reference sequence). V lost 8 bases and J lost 8; bases outside the gene matches: 16. The CDR3 totals 14 residues. CDR3 nucleotide sequence: TGCAGTTCCAACCCCAGGGACGGACAGGGCGGCTACACCTTC. It yields the protein CSSNPRDGQGGYTF.

This rearrangement joins TRBV7-9 to TRBJ1-2; D not certain. Trimming cost V 3 bases and J 0 bases, with 14 bases left between them. Germline loops: CDR1 SEHNR, CDR2 FQNEAQ (reference sequence). This CDR3 comprises 16 residues. This CDR3 reads CASSFPGRGANYGYTF. The DNA of the CDR3 is TGTGCCAGCAGCTTCCCGGGCCGTGGAGCTAACTATGGCTACACCTTC.

This clonotype has ten or more counts. The rearrangement joins TRBV29-1 to TRBJ2-1, with D possibly being TRBD1 or TRBD2 (6 bases each). Germline assignment: CDR1 SQVTM and CDR2 ANQGSEA. CDR3 length equals 14 residues. V lost 7 bases, J lost 3 bases, and 16 bases lay in between. The CDR3 DNA sequence: TGCAGCGCCCAGGGGATCGGGGGCTACAATGAGCAGTTCTTC. It translates to CSAQGIGGYNEQFF.

This clonotype showed up just a few times. The chain joins TRBV25-1 to TRBJ2-4, with D unresolved. This CDR3 spans 14 amino acids. Germline lookup yields CDR1 MGHDK and CDR2 SYGVNS. V lost 1 base and J 10 bases, leaving 14 bases between the germline ends. CDR3 amino acids: CASSESRPPWIQYF. CDR3 nucleotide sequence: TGTGCCAGCAGTGAATCCAGACCCCCTTGGATTCAGTACTTC.

This clonotype was seen only a few times. The chain uses TRBV12-3 or TRBV12-4 and TRBJ1-5; D uncertain. The germline V and J ends were trimmed by 1 base and 6 bases, with 13 bases remaining between them. CDR3 length equals 15 residues. The CDR3, as DNA: TGTGCCAGCAGTTTAGGTCTAAGGACGAGTCAGCCCCAGCATTTT. Protein: CASSLGLRTSQPQHF.

The chain joins TRBV7-2 to TRBJ2-5; D may be TRBD2 (5 bases). This CDR3 is built from 16 residues. From germline, CDR1 is SGHTA and CDR2 FQGNSA. Trimming cost V 0 bases and J 5 bases, with 16 bases left between them. The CDR3 spells CASSLAPGLGLETQYF. CDR3 in DNA: TGTGCCAGCAGCTTAGCCCCGGGGTTGGGATTGGAGACCCAGTACTTC.

The rearrangement uses TRBV24-1 and TRBJ2-1; the D gene could be TRBD1 or TRBD2 (5 bases each). Germline assignment: CDR1 KGHDR and CDR2 SFDVKD. Trimming took off 3 bases at V and 0 bases at J, with 14 bases between the two ends. This CDR3 comprises 17 residues. The CDR3 protein is CATSDPSSGSSYNEQFF. CDR3 nucleotides: TGTGCCACCAGTGATCCATCATCAGGGAGCTCCTACAATGAGCAGTTCTTC.

This rearrangement joins TRBV5-1 to TRBJ1-1; TRBD1 matches at 9 bases. The CDR3 runs to 16 residues. V gave up 4 bases and J gave up 0 bases; unmatched junction bases: 7. CDR1 and CDR2 (germline): SGHRS, YFSETQ. The CDR3 spells CASSKGQGSLNTEAFF. The CDR3 nucleotides are TGCGCCAGCAGCAAGGGACAGGGATCGTTGAACACTGAAGCTTTCTTT.

The rearrangement joins TRBV6-5 to TRBJ2-5; D is unresolved. From germline, CDR1 is MNHEY and CDR2 SVGAGI. Trimming shortened V by 8 bases and J by 1 base, and 14 bases separated the two germline ends. The CDR3 runs 14 residues. This CDR3 reads CASGRRLTQETQYF. The CDR3 nucleotides read TGTGCCAGCGGCAGGAGATTGACCCAAGAGACCCAGTACTTC.

This clonotype was observed a few times. V usage is TRBV7-3 and J usage is TRBJ2-1; the D gene is possibly TRBD1 (6 bases). In germline, CDR1 is SGHTA, CDR2 FQGTGA. V lost 5 bases and J 10 bases, leaving 15 bases between the germline ends. This CDR3 region has 13 residues. The CDR3 loop reads CASSAQPTGEQFF. The CDR3 DNA is TGTGCCAGCAGCGCCCAACCGACAGGAGAGCAGTTCTTC.

The chain joins TRBV9 to TRBJ2-5; tentatively, D is TRBD1 or TRBD2 (5 bases each). V was pared by 3 bases and J by 4 bases, with 16 bases between. Germline-derived CDR1 and CDR2 are SGDLS and YYNGEE. The CDR3 has 15 residues. The CDR3 coding sequence is TGTGCCAGCAGCGCCGGGACCTCCGGGGCAGAGACCCAGTACTTC. Amino acid sequence: CASSAGTSGAETQYF.

The rearrangement uses TRBV7-2 and TRBJ2-1; D is tentatively TRBD1 or TRBD2 (5 bases each). The germline gives CDR1 SGHTA, CDR2 FQGNSA. The CDR3 extends over 15 amino acids. Between the trimmed V and J ends, which lost 4 bases and 6 bases, there was a span of 16 bases. Here the CDR3 DNA reads TGTGCCAGCAGCTCCCGGGACCTGTCCCTCAATGAGCAGTTCTTC. Amino acids: CASSSRDLSLNEQFF.

In nucleotides, the CDR3 is TGTGCCAGCAGTTTATCGGGGGTTGTGACAGATACGCAGTATTTT. This sequence encodes CASSLSGVVTDTQYF. The chain joins TRBV27 to TRBJ2-3, with D possibly being TRBD1 or TRBD2 (5 bases each). CDR3 length: 15 residues. CDR1 and CDR2 from the germline V gene are MNHEY and SMNVEV (reference sequence). Trimming shortened V by 0 bases and J by 3 bases, and 10 bases separated the two germline ends.

The chain has TRBV9 and TRBJ2-1; tentative D call: TRBD1 (5 bases). V lost 4 bases and J 5 bases, leaving 13 bases between the germline ends. CDR3 length: 14 amino acids. CDR1 SGDLS and CDR2 YYNGEE come from the germline V gene. CDR3 region: CASSPLGQNNEQFF. The CDR3 region has the DNA TGTGCCAGCAGCCCCCTGGGGCAGAACAATGAGCAGTTCTTC.

In this sample, this clonotype turned up a few times. This chain connects TRBV7-9 to TRBJ2-3; D assignment may be TRBD1 or TRBD2 (6 bases each). Trimming left V 5 bases short and J 3 bases short, with 18 bases between. The CDR3 runs to 16 residues. Germline V gene sequence: CDR1 SEHNR, CDR2 FQNEAQ (reference sequence). CDR3: CASSPAGSRGTDTQYF. The CDR3 DNA reads as TGTGCCAGCAGCCCGGCGGGGTCCAGGGGTACAGATACGCAGTATTTT.

This sequence joins TRBV7-8 and TRBJ2-5; a possible D gene is TRBD2 (6 bases). V lost 2 bases to trimming and J lost 5 bases, with 21 bases between them. Germline V lookup: CDR1 SGHVS, CDR2 FQNEAQ. The CDR3 consists of 17 residues. CDR3 residues: CASSLRFGRVTDETQYF. CDR3 sequence (DNA): TGTGCCAGCAGCTTACGATTCGGGAGAGTGACTGACGAGACCCAGTACTTC.

The table lists this clonotype with a few counts. This chain uses TRBV21-1 with TRBJ2-1; TRBD2 reflects the table's D call only, with no check against the DNA. TRBV21-1 constitutes a pseudogene. The CDR3 runs 14 residues. The CDR3 loop reads CASTTSGSNNEQFF. CDR3 bases: TGTGCCAGCACGACTAGCGGCTCGAACAATGAGCAGTTCTTC.

CDR3 protein: CASRPTGTDRNTEAFF. The CDR3 DNA is TGTGCCAGCAGGCCCACCGGGACAGACCGGAACACTGAAGCTTTCTTT. The chain employs TRBV12-3 or TRBV12-4 and TRBJ1-1; 7 bases map to TRBD1. J gave up 1 base and V 6 bases, and 11 bases lay outside the gene matches. The CDR3 is made up of 16 amino acids.

This clonotype was detected many times. The V gene is TRBV5-1, the J gene TRBJ1-2, with D hard to call. CDR1 and CDR2 (germline): SGHRS, YFSETQ. The CDR3 runs to 13 residues. Trimming left V 4 bases short and J 1 base short, with 8 bases between. As DNA, the CDR3 is TGCGCCAGCAGCACCGACGGTAACTATGGCTACACCTTC. Translating gives CASSTDGNYGYTF.

The table lists this clonotype with a few counts. The gene calls are TRBV2 and TRBJ2-7; 9 bases are a match to TRBD2. V lost 7 bases to trimming and J lost 3 bases; unmatched junction nucleotides: 4. Germline V gene lookup returns CDR1 SNHLY and CDR2 FYNNEI. The CDR3 loop spans 13 amino acids. CDR3 coding DNA: TGTGCCAGCAATCTAGCGGGGATCTACGAGCAGTACTTC. Its protein is CASNLAGIYEQYF.